The 2 T cell receptor beta chains presented below share a single source sample, sequenced in a study of blood T cells in healthy people across ages. Together with a sample-barcoded 5' primer, a J-beta primer mix was included in a second PCR lasting roughly 6 to 12 cycles. TCRdb itself ran the 5' RACE reads through MiXCR, one entry per CDR3 protein. The repertoire holds around 650,000 distinct CDR3 sequences, with around two fifths as singletons. The source material was blood. These receptors were obtained from a man aged 80 or over in good health.

There are a few counts of this clonotype. The chain has TRBV6-6 and TRBJ2-3, with 11 bases matching TRBD2. V gave up 7 bases and J gave up 2 bases; unmatched junction bases: 5. Germline-derived CDR1 and CDR2 are MNHNY and SVGAGI (reference sequence). This CDR3 has 15 amino acids. The CDR3 loop is CASNRLAGNTDTQYF. CDR3 nucleotides: TGTGCCAGCAACCGACTAGCGGGAAACACAGATACGCAGTATTTT.

This clonotype was observed a few times. The chain employs TRBV7-3 and TRBJ2-2; 11 positions match TRBD2. Germline V lookup: CDR1 SGHTA, CDR2 FQGTGA. This CDR3 is built from 15 residues. The J segment lost 4 bases and the V segment lost 5 bases, leaving 3 bases of the junction unmatched. This CDR3 is CASSHTSGSTGELFF. Written as DNA, the CDR3 is TGTGCCAGCAGCCATACTAGCGGGAGCACCGGGGAGCTGTTTTTT. The whole variable domain, filled in from reference TRBV7-3 and TRBJ2-2, reads GAGVSQTPSNKVTEKGKYVELRCDPISGHTALYWYRQSLGQGPEFLIYFQGTGAADDSGLPNDRFFAVRPEGSVSTLKIQRTERGDSAVYLCASSHTSGSTGELFFGEGSRLTVL.